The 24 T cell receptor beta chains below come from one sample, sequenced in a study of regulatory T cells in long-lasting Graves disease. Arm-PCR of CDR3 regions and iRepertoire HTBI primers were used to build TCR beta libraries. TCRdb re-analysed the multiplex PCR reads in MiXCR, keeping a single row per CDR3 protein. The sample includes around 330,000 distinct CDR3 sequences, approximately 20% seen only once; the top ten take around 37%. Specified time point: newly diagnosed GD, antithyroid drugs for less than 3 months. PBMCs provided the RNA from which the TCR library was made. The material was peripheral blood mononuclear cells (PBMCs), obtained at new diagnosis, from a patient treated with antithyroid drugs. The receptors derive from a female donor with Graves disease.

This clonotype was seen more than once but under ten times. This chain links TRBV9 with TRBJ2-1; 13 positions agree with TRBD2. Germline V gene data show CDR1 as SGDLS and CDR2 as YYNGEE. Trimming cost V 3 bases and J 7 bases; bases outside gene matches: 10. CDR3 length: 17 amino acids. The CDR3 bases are TGTGCCAGCAGCGCTATCCCGGGACTAGCGGGGTCGAATGAGCAGTTCTTC. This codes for CASSAIPGLAGSNEQFF.

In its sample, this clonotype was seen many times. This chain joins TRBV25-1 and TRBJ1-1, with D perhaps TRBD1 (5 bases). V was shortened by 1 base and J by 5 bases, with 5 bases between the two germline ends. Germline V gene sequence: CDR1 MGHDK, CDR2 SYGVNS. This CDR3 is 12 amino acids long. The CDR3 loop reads CASSESGTEAFF. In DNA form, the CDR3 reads TGTGCCAGCAGTGAATCAGGGACTGAAGCTTTCTTT.

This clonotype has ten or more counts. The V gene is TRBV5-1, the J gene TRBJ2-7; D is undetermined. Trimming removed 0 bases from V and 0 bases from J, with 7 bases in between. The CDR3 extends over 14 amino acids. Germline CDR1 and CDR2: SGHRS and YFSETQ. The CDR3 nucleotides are TGCGCCAGCAGCTTGGCCTTCATCTCCTACGAGCAGTACTTC. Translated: CASSLAFISYEQYF.

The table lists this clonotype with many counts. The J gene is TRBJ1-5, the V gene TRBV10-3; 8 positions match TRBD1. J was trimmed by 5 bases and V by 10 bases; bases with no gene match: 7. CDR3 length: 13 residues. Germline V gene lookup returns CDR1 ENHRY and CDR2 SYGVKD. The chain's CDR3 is CATTGTGDQPQHF. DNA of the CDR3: TGTGCCACTACCGGGACAGGCGATCAGCCCCAGCATTTT.

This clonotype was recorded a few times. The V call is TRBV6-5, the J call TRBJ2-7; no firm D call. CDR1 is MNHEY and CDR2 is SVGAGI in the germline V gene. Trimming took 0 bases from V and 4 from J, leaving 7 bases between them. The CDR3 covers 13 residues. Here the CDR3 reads CASSYSGEYEQYF. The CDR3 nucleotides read TGTGCCAGCAGTTACTCAGGAGAGTACGAGCAGTACTTC.

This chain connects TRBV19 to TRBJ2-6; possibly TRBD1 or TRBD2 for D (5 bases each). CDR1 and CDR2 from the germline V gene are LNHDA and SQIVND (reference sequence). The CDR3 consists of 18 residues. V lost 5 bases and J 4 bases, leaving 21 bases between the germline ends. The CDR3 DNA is TGTGCCAGTAGTCCAAAAAGGACGGGACGCGCCGGGGCCAACGTCCTGACTTTC. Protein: CASSPKRTGRAGANVLTF.

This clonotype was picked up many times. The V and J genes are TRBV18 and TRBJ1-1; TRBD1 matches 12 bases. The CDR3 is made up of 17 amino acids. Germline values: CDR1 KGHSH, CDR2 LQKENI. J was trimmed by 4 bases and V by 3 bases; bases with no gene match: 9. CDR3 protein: CASSPKGTGGGGTEAFF. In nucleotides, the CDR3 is TGTGCCAGCTCACCGAAAGGGACAGGGGGCGGTGGCACTGAAGCTTTCTTT. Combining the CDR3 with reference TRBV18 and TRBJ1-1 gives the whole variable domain NAGVMQNPRHLVRRRGQEARLRCSPMKGHSHVYWYRQLPEEGLKFMVYLQKENIIDESGMPKERFSAEFPKEGPSILRIQQVVRGDSAAYFCASSPKGTGGGGTEAFFGQGTRLTVV.

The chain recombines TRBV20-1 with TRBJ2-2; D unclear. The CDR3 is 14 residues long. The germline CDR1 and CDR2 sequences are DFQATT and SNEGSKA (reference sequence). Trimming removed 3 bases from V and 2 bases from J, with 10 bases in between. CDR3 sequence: CSARGLDNTGELFF. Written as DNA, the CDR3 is TGCAGTGCTAGGGGTCTAGACAACACCGGGGAGCTGTTTTTT.

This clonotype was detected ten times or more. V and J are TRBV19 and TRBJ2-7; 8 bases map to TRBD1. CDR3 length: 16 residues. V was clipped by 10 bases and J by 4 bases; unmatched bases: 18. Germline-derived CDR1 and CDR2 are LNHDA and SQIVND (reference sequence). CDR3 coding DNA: TGTGCCATCATACCCTCAGGGGGCGCACGTCGGTACGAGCAGTACTTC. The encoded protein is CAIIPSGGARRYEQYF.

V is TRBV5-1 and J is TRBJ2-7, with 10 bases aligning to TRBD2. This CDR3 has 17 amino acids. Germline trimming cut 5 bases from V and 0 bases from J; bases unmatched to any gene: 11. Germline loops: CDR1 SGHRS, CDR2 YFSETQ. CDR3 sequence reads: CASSLGRTSGYSYEQYF. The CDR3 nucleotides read TGCGCCAGCAGTCTTGGCCGGACTAGCGGTTACTCCTACGAGCAGTACTTC. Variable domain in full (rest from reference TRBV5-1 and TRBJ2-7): KAGVTQTPRYLIKTRGQQVTLSCSPISGHRSVSWYQQTPGQGLQFLFEYFSETQRNKGNFPGRFSGRQFSNSRSEMNVSTLELGDSALYLCASSLGRTSGYSYEQYFGPGTRLTVT.

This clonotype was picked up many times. The CDR3 nucleotides are TGTGCCAGCAGTAATTTACCGGGACAGGGGACCTACGAGCAGTACTTC. Residues: CASSNLPGQGTYEQYF. The chain links TRBV12-3 or TRBV12-4 to TRBJ2-7; 10 bases line up with TRBD1. This CDR3 has 16 amino acids. The J segment lost 2 bases and the V segment lost 5 bases, leaving 9 bases of the junction unmatched.

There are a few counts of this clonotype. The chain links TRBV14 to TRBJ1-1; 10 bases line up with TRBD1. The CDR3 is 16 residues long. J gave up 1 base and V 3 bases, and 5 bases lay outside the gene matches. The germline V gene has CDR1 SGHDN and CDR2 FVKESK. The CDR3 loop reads CASSHTTGGPNTEAFF. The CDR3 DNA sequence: TGTGCCAGCAGCCATACGACAGGGGGCCCGAACACTGAAGCTTTCTTT.

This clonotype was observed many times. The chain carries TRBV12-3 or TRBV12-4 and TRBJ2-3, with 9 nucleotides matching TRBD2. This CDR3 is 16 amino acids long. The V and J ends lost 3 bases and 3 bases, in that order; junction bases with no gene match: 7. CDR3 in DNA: TGTGCCAGCAGTTTGACTAGCGGAGGGGGGACAGATACGCAGTATTTT. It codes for CASSLTSGGGTDTQYF.

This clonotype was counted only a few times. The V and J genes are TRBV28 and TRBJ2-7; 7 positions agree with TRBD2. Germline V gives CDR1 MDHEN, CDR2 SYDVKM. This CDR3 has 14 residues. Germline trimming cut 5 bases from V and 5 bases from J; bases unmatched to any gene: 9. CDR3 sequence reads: CASSVGRDYNEQYF. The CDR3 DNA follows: TGTGCCAGCAGTGTAGGGCGGGACTACAACGAGCAGTACTTC.

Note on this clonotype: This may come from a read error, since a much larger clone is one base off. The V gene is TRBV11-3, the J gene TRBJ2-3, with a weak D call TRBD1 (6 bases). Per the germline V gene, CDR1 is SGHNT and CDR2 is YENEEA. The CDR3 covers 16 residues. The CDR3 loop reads CASSYGTSFGTDSQYF. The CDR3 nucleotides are TGTGCCAGCAGCTACGGGACATCCTTCGGCACAGATTCGCAGTATTTT. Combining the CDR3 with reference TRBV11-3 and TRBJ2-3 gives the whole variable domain EAGVVQSPRYKIIEKKQPVAFWCNPISGHNTLYWYLQNLGQGPELLIRYENEEAVDDSQLPKDRFSAERLKGVDSTLKIQPAELGDSAVYLCASSYGTSFGTDSQYFGPGTRLTVL.

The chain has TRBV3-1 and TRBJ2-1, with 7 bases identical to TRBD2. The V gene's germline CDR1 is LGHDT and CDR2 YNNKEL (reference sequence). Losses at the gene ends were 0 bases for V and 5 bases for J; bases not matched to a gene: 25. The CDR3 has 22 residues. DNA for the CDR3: TGTGCCAGCAGCCAAGATACGCGAAGCGGCGGACTAGGGCTGGTCTACCACAATGAGCAGTTCTTC. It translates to CASSQDTRSGGLGLVYHNEQFF.

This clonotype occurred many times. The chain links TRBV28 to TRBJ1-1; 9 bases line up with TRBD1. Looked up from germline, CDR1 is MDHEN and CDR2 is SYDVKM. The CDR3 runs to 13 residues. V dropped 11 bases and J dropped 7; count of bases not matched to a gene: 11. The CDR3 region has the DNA TGTGCCTCGAGAGAACAGGGGGCGCGTGAAGCTTTCTTT. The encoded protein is CASREQGAREAFF. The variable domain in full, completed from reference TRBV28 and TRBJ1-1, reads DVKVTQSSRYLVKRTGEKVFLECVQDMDHENMFWYRQDPGLGLRLIYFSYDVKMKEKGDIPEGYSVSREKKERFSLILESASTNQTSMYLCASREQGAREAFFGQGTRLTVV.

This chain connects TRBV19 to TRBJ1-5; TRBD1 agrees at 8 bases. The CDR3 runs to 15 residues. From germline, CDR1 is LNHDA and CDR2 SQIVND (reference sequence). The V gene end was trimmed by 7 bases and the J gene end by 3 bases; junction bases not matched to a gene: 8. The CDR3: CASIERTGINQPQHF. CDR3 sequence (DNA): TGTGCCAGTATTGAGCGGACAGGGATCAATCAGCCCCAGCATTTT.

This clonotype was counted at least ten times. CDR3 sequence: CASSFAGMGTDTQYF. The CDR3, as DNA: TGTGCCAGCAGTTTCGCAGGGATGGGCACAGATACGCAGTATTTT. The chain recombines TRBV28 with TRBJ2-3; D is possibly TRBD1 (5 bases). Trimming pared 3 bases from V and 1 base from J, leaving 11 bases between. CDR1 MDHEN and CDR2 SYDVKM come from the germline V gene. There are 15 residues in the CDR3.

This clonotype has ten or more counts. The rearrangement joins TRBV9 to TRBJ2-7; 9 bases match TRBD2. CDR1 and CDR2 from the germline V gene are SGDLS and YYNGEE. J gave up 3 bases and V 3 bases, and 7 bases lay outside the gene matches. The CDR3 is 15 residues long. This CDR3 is CASSAGIAGVYEQYF. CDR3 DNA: TGTGCCAGCAGCGCCGGAATAGCGGGAGTCTACGAGCAGTACTTC.

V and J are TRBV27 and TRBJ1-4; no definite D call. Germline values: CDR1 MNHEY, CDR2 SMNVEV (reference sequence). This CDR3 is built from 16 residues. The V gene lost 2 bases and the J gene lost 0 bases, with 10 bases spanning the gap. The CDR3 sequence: CASSLGILTTNEKLFF. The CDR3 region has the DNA TGTGCCAGCAGTTTAGGGATACTGACAACTAATGAAAAACTGTTTTTT.

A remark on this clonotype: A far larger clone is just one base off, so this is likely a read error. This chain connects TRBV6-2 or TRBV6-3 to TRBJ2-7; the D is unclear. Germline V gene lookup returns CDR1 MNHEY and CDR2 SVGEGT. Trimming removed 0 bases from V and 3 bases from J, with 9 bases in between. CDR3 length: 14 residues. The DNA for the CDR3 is TGTGCCAGCAGTTACTCGGGTATCGACTACGAGCAGTACTTC. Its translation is CASSYSGIDYEQYF.

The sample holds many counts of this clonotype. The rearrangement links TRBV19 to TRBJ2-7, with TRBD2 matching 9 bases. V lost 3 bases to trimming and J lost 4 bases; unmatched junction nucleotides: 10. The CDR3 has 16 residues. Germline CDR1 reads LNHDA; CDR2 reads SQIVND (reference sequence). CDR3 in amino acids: CASSIYPAGGVYEQYF. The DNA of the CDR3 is TGTGCCAGTAGTATCTATCCAGCGGGAGGTGTTTACGAGCAGTACTTC.

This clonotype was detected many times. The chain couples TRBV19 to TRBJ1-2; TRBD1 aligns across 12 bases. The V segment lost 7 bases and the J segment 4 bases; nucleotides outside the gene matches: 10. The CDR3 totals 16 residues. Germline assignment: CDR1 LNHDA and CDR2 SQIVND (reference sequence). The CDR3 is CASTGTGGAGIYGYTF. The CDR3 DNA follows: TGTGCCAGTACCGGGACAGGGGGCGCCGGAATCTATGGCTACACCTTC.